The present T cell receptor beta chain was sequenced within a study of blood T cell repertoires in COVID-19 (dated by TCRdb to about 2020). In terms of the full investigation: Collaborator samples came from the United States, Italy and Spain and covered acute and convalescent phases of COVID-19. The material from the prospective study consisted of cDNA or gDNA derived from T cells, B-cell-depleted T cells, or PBMCs. Deeply sampled blood TCRbeta repertoires from subjects exposed to, actively infected with, or recovered from COVID-19 were included in the dataset. The repertoires were released in a freely available public database intended as a resource for research on the immune response to SARS-CoV-2. The samples were drawn from the first 160 participants of the ongoing ImmuneRACE study and from over 950 subjects provided by 6 global collaborators. Sample metadata almost always included a de-identified subject ID, COVID-19 status, age in years and sex. Where available, HLA class I and class II types were obtained from metadata supplied by the sample provider rather than from assay-based typing. The full study reports these points: How much clinical and demographic metadata was included differed by source and by participant, and the metadata was provided uncurated.

Enrolling through a virtual design, the prospective study's participants ranged in age from roughly 18 to 89 years and lived across roughly 24 United States geographic areas. In the prospective study, cohorts were assigned on the basis of participant-reported clinical history obtained from a screening survey and a study questionnaire. ImmuneRACE Cohort 3 recovered participants were defined by two consecutive negative NP/OP PCR tests, healthcare professional clearance, or symptom resolution. In the prospective study, whole blood, serum and a nasopharyngeal or oropharyngeal swab were collected from each participant by mobile phlebotomists. Over a roughly 2-month period, participants in the prospective study had the option of providing additional blood draws and questionnaires. Before DNA extraction, prospective study blood samples were shipped either frozen or at room temperature. In the case of this clone: Its target antigen remains unknown. There are no base qualities to consult, and no much larger clone falls within one base.

TCRbeta CDR3 regions were amplified from genomic DNA by means of the immunoSEQ Assay, a bias-controlled multiplex PCR. As for the authors' bioinformatics: Within the assay, amplification of reference gene primers was used to estimate how many nucleated cells each sample contained. To quantify the absolute abundance of each unique TCRbeta CDR3 rearrangement, sequence reads were collapsed and filtered. For each sample, productive Simpson clonality was calculated by taking the square root of Simpson's diversity index across productive rearrangements. TCRdb's version of the immuneACCESS table is confined to in-frame rearrangements and falls short of the full clone set. An unresolved V gene accounts for under half of the shortfall where checked; the remainder is of unknown origin. The V and J calls and clone size are taken from that table; D and trimming were inferred from the DNA. Present in this sample are hundreds of thousands of clones, over 80% of which were seen just once. The ten largest clones capture about 8.9% of the sample.

This clonotype was obtained from a woman younger than 30 who had recovered from COVID-19. The sample consisted of PBMCs or T cells enriched from blood (not recorded which).

This receptor carries the CDR3 CATSSPLAASTDTQYF. In nucleotides, the sequence is TGTGCCACCAGCAGCCCACTCGCGGCTAGCACAGATACGCAGTATTTT. The V and J genes are TRBV15 and TRBJ2-3, with no confident D gene call. From a lookup of the germline V gene (reference sequence), CDR1 and CDR2 are LNHNV and YYDKDF. V and J are truncated by 3 bases and 0 bases respectively, leaving an intervening sequence of 13 bases. The CDR3, cysteine through phenylalanine, is 16 amino acids long. The read is trimmed to its CDR3 DNA, 48 bases read in frame from base 1.